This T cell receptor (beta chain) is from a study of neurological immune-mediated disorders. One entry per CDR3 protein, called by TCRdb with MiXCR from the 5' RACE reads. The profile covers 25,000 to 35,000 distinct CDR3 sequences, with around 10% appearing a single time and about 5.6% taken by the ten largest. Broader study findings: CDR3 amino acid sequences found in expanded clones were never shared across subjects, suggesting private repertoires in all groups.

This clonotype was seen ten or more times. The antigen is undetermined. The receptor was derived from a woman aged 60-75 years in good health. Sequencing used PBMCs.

The CDR3 sequence is CSAKIGLGQGGPSGNTIYF. DNA of the CDR3: TGCAGTGCAAAAATAGGATTGGGACAGGGGGGACCCTCTGGAAACACCATATATTTT. The chain is built from TRBV20-1 and TRBJ1-3, with 11 bases that match TRBD1. Germline assignment: CDR1 DFQATT and CDR2 SNEGSKA (reference sequence). V lost 6 bases and J lost 0; bases outside the gene matches: 16. The CDR3 totals 19 residues.